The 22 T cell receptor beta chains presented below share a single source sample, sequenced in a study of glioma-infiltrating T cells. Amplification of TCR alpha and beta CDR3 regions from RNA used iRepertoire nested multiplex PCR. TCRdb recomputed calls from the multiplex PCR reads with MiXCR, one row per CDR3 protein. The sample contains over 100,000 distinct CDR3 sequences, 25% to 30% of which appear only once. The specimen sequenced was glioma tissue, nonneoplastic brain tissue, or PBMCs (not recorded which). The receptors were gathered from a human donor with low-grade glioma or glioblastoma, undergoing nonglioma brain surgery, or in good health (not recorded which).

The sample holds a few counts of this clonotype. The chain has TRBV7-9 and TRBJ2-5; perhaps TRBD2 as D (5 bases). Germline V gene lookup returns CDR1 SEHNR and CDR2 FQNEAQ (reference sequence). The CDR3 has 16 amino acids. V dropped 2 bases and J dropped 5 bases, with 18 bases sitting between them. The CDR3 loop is CASSLSSSLARETQYF. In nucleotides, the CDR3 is TGTGCCAGCAGCTTATCATCCTCGCTAGCTCGGGAGACCCAGTACTTC.

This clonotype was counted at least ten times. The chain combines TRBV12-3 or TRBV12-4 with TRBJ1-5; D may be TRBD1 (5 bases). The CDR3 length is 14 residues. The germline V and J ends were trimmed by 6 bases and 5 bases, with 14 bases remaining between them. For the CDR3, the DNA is TGTGCCAGCAGCCAAGGACACGGACATCAGCCCCAGCATTTT. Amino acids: CASSQGHGHQPQHF.

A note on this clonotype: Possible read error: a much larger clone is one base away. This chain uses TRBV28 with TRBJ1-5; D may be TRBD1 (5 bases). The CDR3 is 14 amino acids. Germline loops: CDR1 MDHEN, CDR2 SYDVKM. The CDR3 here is CAGSRTKGTQPQHF. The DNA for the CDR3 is TGTGCCGGCAGTCGGACAAAAGGGACTCAGCCCCAGCATTTT.

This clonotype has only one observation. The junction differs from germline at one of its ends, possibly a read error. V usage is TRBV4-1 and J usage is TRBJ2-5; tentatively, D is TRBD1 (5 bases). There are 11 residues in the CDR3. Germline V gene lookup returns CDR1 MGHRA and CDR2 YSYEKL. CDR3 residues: CGSSQGETQYF. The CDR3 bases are TGCGGCAGCAGCCAGGGAGAGACCCAGTACTTC.

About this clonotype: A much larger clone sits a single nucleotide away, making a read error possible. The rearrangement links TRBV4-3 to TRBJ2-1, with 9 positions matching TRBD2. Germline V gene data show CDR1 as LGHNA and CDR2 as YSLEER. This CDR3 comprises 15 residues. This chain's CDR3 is CASSQSTSGANEKFF. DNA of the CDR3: TGCGCCAGCAGCCAATCGACTAGCGGAGCGAATGAGAAGTTCTTC.

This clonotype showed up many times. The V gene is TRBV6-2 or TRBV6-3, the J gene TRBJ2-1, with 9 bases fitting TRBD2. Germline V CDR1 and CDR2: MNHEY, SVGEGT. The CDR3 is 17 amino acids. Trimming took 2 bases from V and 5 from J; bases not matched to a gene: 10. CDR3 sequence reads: CASSYGQWLAGNNEQFF. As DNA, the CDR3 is TGTGCCAGCAGTTACGGTCAGTGGCTAGCGGGAAACAATGAGCAGTTCTTC.

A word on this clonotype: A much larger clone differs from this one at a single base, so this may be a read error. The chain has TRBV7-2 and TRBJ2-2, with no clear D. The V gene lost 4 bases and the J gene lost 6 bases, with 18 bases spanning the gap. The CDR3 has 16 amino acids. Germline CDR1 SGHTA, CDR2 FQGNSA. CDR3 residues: CASSSDLEWTPGELFF. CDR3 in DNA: TGTGCCAGCAGCTCCGACTTGGAATGGACCCCCGGGGAGCTGTTTTTT. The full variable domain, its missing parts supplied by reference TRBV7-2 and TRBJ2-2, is GAGVSQSPSNKVTEKGKDVELRCDPISGHTALYWYRQSLGQGLEFLIYFQGNSAPDKSGLPSDRFSAERTGGSVSTLTIQRTQQEDSAVYLCASSSDLEWTPGELFFGEGSRLTVL.

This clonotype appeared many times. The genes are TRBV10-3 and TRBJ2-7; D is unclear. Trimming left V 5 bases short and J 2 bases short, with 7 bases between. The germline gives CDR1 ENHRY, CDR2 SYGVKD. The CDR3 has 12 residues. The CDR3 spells CAISNSPYEQYF. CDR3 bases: TGTGCCATCAGTAACAGTCCCTACGAGCAGTACTTC.

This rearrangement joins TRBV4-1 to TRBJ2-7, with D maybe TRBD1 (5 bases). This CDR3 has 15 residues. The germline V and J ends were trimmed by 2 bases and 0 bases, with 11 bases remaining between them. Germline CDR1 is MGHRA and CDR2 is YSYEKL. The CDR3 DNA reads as TGCGCCAGCAGCCAATTGACAGACCGCTCCTACGAGCAGTACTTC. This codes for CASSQLTDRSYEQYF.

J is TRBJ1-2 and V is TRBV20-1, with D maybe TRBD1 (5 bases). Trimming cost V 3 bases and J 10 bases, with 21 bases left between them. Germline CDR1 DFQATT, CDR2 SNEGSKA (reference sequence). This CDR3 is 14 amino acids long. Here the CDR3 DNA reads TGCAGTGCTAGGGCTGAGTTCTGGGGCTATAACTACACCTTC. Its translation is CSARAEFWGYNYTF.

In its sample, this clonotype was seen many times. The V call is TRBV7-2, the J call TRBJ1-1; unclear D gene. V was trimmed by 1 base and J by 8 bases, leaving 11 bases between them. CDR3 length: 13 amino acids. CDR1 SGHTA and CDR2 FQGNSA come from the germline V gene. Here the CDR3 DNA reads TGTGCCAGCAGCTTAGAAGCGGGTACGGAAGCTTTCTTT. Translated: CASSLEAGTEAFF.

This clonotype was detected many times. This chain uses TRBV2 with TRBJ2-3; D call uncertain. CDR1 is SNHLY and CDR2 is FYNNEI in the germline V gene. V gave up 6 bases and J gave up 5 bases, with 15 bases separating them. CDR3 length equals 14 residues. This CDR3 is CASSDWKVEDTQYF. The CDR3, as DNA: TGTGCCAGCAGCGACTGGAAGGTGGAAGATACGCAGTATTTT.

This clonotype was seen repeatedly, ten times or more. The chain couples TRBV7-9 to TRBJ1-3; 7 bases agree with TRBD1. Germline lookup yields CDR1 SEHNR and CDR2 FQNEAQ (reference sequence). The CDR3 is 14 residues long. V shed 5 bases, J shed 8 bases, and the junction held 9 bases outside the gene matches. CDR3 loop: CASSPRDSRDTIYF. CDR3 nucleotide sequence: TGTGCCAGCAGCCCCCGGGACAGCCGGGACACCATATATTTT.

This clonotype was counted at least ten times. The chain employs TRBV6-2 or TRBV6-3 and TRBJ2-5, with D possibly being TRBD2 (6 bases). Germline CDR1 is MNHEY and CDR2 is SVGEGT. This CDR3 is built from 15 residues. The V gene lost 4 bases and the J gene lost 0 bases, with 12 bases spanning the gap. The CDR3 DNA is TGTGCCAGCAGTTCCCAGCGGGTTTACCAAGAGACCCAGTACTTC. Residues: CASSSQRVYQETQYF.

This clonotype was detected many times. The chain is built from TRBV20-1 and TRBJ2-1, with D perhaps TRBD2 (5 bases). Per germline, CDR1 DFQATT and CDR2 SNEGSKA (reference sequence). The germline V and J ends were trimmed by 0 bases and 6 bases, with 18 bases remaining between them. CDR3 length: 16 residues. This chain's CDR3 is CSARDQRQEVGNEQFF. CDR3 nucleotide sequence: TGCAGTGCTAGAGATCAGAGGCAGGAGGTTGGCAATGAGCAGTTCTTC.

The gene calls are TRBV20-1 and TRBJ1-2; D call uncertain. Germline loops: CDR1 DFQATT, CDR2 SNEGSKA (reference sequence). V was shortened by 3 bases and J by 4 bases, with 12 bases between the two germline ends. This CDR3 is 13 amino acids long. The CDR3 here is CSASGHVSYGYTF. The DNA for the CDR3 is TGCAGTGCTAGCGGGCATGTCAGCTATGGCTACACCTTC.

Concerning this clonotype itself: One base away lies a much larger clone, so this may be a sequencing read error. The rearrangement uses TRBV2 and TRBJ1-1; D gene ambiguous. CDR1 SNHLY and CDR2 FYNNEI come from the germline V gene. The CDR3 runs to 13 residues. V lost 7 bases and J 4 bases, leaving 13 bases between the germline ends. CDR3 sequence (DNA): TGTGCCAGCAATTTCGCGGGGTGCACTGAAGCTTTCTTT. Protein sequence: CASNFAGCTEAFF.

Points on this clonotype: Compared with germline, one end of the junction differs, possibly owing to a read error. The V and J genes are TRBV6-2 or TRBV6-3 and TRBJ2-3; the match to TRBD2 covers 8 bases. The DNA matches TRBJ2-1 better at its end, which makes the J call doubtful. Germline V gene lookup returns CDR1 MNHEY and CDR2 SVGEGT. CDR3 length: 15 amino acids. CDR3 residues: CSSSSSGVKFNTQFF. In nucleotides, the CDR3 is TGTTCCAGTTCCAGTAGCGGGGTCAAGTTTAATACGCAGTTCTTC.

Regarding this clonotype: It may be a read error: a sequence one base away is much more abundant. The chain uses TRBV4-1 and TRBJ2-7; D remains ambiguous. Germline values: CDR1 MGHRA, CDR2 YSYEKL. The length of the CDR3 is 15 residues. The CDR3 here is CANSQFRASSYEQYF. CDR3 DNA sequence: TGCGCCAACAGCCAGTTTCGGGCGTCCTCCTACGAGCAGTACTTC.

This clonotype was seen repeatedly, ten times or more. For the CDR3, the DNA is TGTGCCAGCAGTGACGGGCCCGCGGGCACTGAAGCTTTCTTT. It codes for CASSDGPAGTEAFF. This chain joins TRBV6-4 and TRBJ1-1; no clear D. V was trimmed by 2 bases and J by 4 bases, leaving 11 bases between them. Germline V CDR1 and CDR2: MRHNA, SNTAGT. The CDR3 is made up of 14 amino acids.

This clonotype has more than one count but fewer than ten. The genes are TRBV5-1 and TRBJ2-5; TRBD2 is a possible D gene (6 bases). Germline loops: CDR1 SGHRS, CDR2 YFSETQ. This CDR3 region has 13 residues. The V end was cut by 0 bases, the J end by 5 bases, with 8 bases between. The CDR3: CASSLGGDETQYF. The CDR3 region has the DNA TGCGCCAGCAGCTTGGGCGGGGATGAGACCCAGTACTTC.

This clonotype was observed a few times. The CDR3 sequence: CASSQDPPTSPDTQYF. The CDR3 nucleotides are TGCGCCAGCAGCCAAGATCCCCCGACTAGCCCAGATACGCAGTATTTT. The chain couples TRBV4-3 to TRBJ2-3, with 7 bases lining up with TRBD2. The CDR3 contains 16 residues. Germline V CDR1 and CDR2: LGHNA, YSLEER. The V and J ends lost 0 bases and 4 bases, in that order; junction bases with no gene match: 7.